This T cell receptor beta chain came from a study of blood T cell repertoires in COVID-19. As for the study in general: Samples representing acute and convalescent COVID-19 were sourced from the United States, Italy and Spain. From T cells, B-cell-depleted T cells, or PBMCs came the material, which was cDNA or gDNA.

Per the study methods: Amplification from reference gene primers served as the basis for estimated nucleated cell counts. Some clones are missing from TCRdb's copy, which holds only in-frame ones; the method was immunoSEQ multiplex PCR. V, J and clone size are taken as reported in that table, and D and trimming were inferred from the DNA itself. The data hold around 57,000 clones, with 80% to 90% observed a single time. Unmatched junction bases numbered 5, after V lost 0 bases and J lost 7 bases. The CDR3 covers 16 residues. Germline-derived CDR1 and CDR2 are MRHNA and SNTAGT. The J gene is TRBJ2-1, the V gene TRBV6-4; 11 bases align to TRBD2. What was sequenced was peripheral blood. This clonotype originated in a human donor in a cohort sampled during active COVID-19. The CDR3 sequence: CASSDSFSGRGNEQFF. Here the CDR3 DNA reads TGTGCCAGCAGTGACTCGTTTAGCGGGAGGGGTAATGAGCAGTTCTTC.